Sequencing of this T cell receptor (beta chain) was carried out in a study of cytomegalovirus exposure and HLA in healthy donors. PCR was performed using 60 Vbeta and 13 Jbeta primers. TCRdb keeps only in-frame clones here, not all; method: immunoSEQ multiplex PCR. Of some 130,000 clones in the sample, around 77% were seen once. Study-level results: Researchers counted about 150 TCR beta chains as cytomegalovirus-associated. Reports indicated that the classifier achieved high specificity and sensitivity in diagnosing cytomegalovirus status. The authors later linked a missense DCLRE1C variant to TCR beta V- and J-gene trimming.

V lost 3 bases to trimming and J lost 7 bases; unmatched junction nucleotides: 9. The CDR3 has 15 residues. Looked up from germline, CDR1 is SGHNT and CDR2 is YYREEE (reference sequence). With respect to this clone: The antigen is undetermined.

Donors counted as nominally healthy when sampled, yet unrecorded immune exposures were likely. What was sequenced was PBMCs. The V call is TRBV5-4, the J call TRBJ2-1, with 8 bases lining up with TRBD2. This TCR was recovered from a male donor in good health and CMV-seropositive. CDR3 DNA: TGTGCCAGCAGCTCCGGGGGGGCCTCCTGGAATGAGCAGTTCTTC. Residues: CASSSGGASWNEQFF.